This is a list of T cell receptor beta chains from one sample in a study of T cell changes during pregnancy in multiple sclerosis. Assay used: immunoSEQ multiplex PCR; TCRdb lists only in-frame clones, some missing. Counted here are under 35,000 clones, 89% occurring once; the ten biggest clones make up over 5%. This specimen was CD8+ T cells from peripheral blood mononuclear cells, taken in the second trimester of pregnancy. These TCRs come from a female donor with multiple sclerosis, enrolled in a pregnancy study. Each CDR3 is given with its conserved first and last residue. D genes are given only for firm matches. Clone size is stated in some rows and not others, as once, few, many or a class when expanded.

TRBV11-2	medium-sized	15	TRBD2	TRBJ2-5	CASSPGLADLETQYF	TGTGCCAGCAGCCCGGGACTAGCGGACTTAGAGACCCAGTACTTC
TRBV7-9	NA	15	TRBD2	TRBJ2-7	CASSLHSGGSYEQYF	TGTGCCAGCAGCTTACATAGCGGGGGCTCCTACGAGCAGTACTTC
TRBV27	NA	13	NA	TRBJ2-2	CASSFDRAGELFF	TGTGCCAGCAGTTTCGACCGGGCCGGGGAGCTGTTTTTT
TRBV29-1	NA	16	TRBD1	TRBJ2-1	CSVEGGQGSSYNEQFF	TGCAGCGTTGAAGGCGGACAGGGAAGCTCCTACAATGAGCAGTTCTTC
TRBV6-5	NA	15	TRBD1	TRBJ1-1	CATQRDRLANTEAFF	TGTGCCACACAACGGGACAGGCTAGCGAACACTGAAGCTTTCTTT
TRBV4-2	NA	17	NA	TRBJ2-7	CASSQPTPTGSSYEQYF	TGTGCCAGCAGCCAACCGACGCCGACGGGTAGCTCCTACGAGCAGTACTTC
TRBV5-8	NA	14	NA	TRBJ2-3	CASSLGISTDTQYF	TGTGCCAGCAGCTTGGGTATCAGCACAGATACGCAGTATTTT
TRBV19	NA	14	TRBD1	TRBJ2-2	CASSPGQVAGELFF	TGTGCCAGTAGCCCGGGACAGGTCGCCGGGGAGCTGTTTTTT
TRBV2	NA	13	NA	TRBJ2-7	CATAELLRNEDSF	TGTGCCACCGCCGAATTGCTACGGAACGAGGACTCCTTC
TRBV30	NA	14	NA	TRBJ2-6	CATKGVPGANVLTF	TGTGCCACTAAGGGGGTACCTGGGGCCAACGTCCTGACTTTC
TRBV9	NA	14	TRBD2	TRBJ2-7	CASSEAGLAAEQYF	TGTGCCAGCAGCGAAGCGGGACTAGCGGCGGAGCAGTACTTC
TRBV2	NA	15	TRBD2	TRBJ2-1	CASRVSGSGHNEQFF	TGTGCCAGCAGGGTTAGCGGGAGTGGACACAATGAGCAGTTCTTC
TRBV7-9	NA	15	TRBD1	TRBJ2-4	CASSSTGVRENIQYF	TGTGCCAGCAGTTCGACAGGGGTGAGGGAAAACATTCAGTACTTC
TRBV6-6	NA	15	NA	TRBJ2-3	CASSKKQGSTDTQYF	TGTGCCAGCAGTAAAAAACAGGGAAGCACAGATACGCAGTATTTT
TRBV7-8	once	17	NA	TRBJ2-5	CASSIRTGQNLQETQYF	TGTGCCAGCAGCATACGTACTGGACAGAATTTACAAGAGACCCAGTACTTC
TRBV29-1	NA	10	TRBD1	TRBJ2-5	CSVGKTGAYF	TGCAGCGTTGGAAAGACAGGGGCGTACTTC
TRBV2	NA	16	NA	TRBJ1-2	CASTFRLGGAVEGYTF	TGTGCCAGCACATTCCGCTTGGGGGGAGCAGTTGAAGGCTACACCTTC
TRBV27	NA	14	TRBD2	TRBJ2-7	CASSLSGRSYEQYF	TGTGCCAGCAGCCTCAGCGGGAGGTCCTACGAGCAGTACTTC
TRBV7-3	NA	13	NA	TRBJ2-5	CASSETVQETQYF	TGTGCCAGCAGCGAGACAGTCCAAGAGACCCAGTACTTC
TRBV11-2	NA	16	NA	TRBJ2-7	CASSRVYRGDTYEQYF	TGTGCCAGCAGCAGAGTCTATCGGGGAGATACCTACGAGCAGTACTTC
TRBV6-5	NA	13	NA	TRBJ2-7	CASSTSRGYEQYF	TGTGCCAGCAGTACCTCCCGCGGGTACGAGCAGTACTTC
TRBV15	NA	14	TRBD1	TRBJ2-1	CATSRDRGMNEQFF	TGTGCCACCAGCAGGGACAGGGGAATGAATGAGCAGTTCTTC